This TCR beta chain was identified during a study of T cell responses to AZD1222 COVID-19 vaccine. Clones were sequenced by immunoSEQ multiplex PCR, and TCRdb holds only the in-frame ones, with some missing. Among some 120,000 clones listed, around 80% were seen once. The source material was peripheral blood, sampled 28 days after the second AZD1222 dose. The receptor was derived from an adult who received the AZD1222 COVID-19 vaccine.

This CDR3 reads CASSQVGRGAYNEQFF. CDR3 DNA sequence: TGTGCCAGCTCACAAGTTGGCCGTGGGGCTTACAATGAGCAGTTCTTC. The chain combines TRBV18 with TRBJ2-1; tentative D call: TRBD1 (5 bases). The CDR3 is 16 residues long. Deletions cut 4 bases from V and 4 bases from J, with 17 bases between. The germline CDR1 and CDR2 sequences are KGHSH and LQKENI.